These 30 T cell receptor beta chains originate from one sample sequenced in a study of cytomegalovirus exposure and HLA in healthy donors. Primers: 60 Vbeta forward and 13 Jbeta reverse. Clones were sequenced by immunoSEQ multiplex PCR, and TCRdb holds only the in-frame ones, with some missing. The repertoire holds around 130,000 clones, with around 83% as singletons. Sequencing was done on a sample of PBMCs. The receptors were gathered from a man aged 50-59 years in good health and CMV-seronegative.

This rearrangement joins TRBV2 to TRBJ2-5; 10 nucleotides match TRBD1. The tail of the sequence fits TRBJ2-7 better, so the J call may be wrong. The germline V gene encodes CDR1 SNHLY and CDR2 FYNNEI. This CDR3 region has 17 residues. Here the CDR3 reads CASSTNLLGTGVGEQYF. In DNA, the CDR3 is TGTGCCAGCAGTACAAACTTATTGGGGACAGGGGTGGGCGAGCAGTACTTC.

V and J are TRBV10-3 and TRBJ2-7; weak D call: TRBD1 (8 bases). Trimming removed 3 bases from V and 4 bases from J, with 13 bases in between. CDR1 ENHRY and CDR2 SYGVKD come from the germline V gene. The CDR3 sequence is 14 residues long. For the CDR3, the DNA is TGTGCCATCAGTGATACAGGGGGGGTATACGAGCAGTACTTC. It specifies CAISDTGGVYEQYF.

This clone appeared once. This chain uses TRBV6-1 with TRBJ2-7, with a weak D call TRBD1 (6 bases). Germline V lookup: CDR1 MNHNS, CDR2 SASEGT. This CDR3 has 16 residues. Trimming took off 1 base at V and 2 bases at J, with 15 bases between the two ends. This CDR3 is CASSEGQDKAAYEQYF. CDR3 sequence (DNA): TGTGCCAGCAGTGAAGGACAGGATAAAGCAGCCTACGAGCAGTACTTC.

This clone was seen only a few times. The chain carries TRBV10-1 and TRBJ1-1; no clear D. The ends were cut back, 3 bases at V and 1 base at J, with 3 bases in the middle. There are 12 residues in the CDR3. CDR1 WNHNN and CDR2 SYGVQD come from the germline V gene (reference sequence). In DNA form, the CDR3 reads TGCGCCAGCAGTGATCAGAACACTGAAGCTTTCTTT. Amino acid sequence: CASSDQNTEAFF.

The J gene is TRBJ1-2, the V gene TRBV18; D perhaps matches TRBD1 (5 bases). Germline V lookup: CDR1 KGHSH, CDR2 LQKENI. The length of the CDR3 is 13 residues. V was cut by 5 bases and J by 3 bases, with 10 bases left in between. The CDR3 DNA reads TGTGCCAGCTCAGACAGAAGATACTATGGCTACACCTTC. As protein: CASSDRRYYGYTF.

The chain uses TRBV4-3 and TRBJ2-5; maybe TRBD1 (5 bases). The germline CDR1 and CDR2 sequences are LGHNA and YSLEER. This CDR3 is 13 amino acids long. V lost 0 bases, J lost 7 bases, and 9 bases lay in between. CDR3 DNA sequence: TGCGCCAGCAGCCAAGACGGCCAGGGGACCCAGTACTTC. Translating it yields CASSQDGQGTQYF.

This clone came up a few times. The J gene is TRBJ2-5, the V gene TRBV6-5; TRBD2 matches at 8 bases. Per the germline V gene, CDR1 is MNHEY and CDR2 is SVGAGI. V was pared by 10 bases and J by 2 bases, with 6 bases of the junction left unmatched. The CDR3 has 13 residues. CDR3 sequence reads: CATWAGGQETQYF. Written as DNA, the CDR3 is TGTGCCACCTGGGCGGGGGGTCAAGAGACCCAGTACTTC.

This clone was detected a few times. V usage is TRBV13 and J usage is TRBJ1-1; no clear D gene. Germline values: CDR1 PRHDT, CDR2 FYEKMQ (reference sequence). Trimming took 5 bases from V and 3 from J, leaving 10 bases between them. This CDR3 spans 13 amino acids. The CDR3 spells CASSPGGYTEAFF. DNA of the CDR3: TGTGCCAGCAGCCCGGGCGGGTACACTGAAGCTTTCTTT.

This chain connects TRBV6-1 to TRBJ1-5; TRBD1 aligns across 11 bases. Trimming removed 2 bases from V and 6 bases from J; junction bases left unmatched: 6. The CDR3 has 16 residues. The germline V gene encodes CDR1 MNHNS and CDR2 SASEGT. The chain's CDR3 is CASSESDRGLVQPQHF. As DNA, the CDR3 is TGTGCCAGCAGTGAATCGGACAGGGGGCTCGTTCAGCCCCAGCATTTT.

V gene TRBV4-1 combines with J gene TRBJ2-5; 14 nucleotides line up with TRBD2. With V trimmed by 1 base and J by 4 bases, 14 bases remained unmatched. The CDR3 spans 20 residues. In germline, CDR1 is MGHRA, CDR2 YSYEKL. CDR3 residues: CASSQGVLRRTSGGRETQYF. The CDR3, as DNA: TGCGCCAGCAGCCAAGGCGTTTTACGTCGGACTAGCGGGGGGCGAGAGACCCAGTACTTC.

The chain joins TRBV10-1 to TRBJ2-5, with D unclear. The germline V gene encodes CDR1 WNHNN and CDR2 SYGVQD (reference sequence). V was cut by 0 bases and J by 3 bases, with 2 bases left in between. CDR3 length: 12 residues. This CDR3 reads CASSESKETQYF. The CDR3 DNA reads TGCGCCAGCAGTGAGTCCAAAGAGACCCAGTACTTC.

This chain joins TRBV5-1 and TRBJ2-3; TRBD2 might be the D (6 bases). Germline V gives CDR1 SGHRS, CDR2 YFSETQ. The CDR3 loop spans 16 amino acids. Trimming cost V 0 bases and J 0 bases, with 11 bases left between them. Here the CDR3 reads CASSLASRGSTDTQYF. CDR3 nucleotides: TGCGCCAGCAGCTTGGCTTCCCGGGGGAGCACAGATACGCAGTATTTT.

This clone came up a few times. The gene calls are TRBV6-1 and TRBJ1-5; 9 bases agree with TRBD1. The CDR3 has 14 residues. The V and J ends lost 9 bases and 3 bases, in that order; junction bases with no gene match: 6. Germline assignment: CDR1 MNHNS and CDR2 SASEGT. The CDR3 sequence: CASDRGYFNQPQHF. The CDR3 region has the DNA TGTGCCAGTGACAGGGGGTACTTCAATCAGCCCCAGCATTTT.

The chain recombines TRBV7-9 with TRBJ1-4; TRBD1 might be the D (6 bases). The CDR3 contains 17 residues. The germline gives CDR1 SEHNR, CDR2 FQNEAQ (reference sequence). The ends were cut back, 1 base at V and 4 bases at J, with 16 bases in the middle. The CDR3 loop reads CASSLVGTQGHNEKLFF. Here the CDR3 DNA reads TGTGCCAGCAGCTTAGTGGGTACTCAGGGGCATAATGAAAAACTGTTTTTT.

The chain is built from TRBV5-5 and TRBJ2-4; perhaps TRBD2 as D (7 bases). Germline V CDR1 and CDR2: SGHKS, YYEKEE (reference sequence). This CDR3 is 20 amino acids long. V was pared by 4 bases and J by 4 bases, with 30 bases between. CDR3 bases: TGTGCCAGCAGCCCCTGGGGGGGGCCGACCGTCGATAGATTAAAAAACATTCAGTACTTC. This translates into CASSPWGGPTVDRLKNIQYF. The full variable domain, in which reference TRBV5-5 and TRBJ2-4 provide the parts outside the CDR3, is DAGVTQSPTHLIKTRGQQVTLRCSPISGHKSVSWYQQVLGQGPQFIFQYYEKEERGRGNFPDRFSARQFPNYSSELNVNALLLGDSALYLCASSPWGGPTVDRLKNIQYFGAGTRLSVL.

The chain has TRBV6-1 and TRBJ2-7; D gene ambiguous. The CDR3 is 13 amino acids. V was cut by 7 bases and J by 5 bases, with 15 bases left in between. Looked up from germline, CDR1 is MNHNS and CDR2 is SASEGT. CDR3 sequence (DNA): TGTGCCAGCAAGGCGACATCCACGGACGAGCAGTACTTC. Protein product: CASKATSTDEQYF.

CDR3 DNA: TGTGCCAGCAGCCGCGGGCAGAACACTGAAGCTTTCTTT. This sequence encodes CASSRGQNTEAFF. The rearrangement links TRBV7-6 to TRBJ1-1; D remains unclear. The V and J ends lost 5 bases and 1 base respectively, with 8 bases between them. This CDR3 region has 13 residues. In germline, CDR1 is SGHVS, CDR2 FNYEAQ. Complete variable domain (other parts from reference TRBV7-6 and TRBJ1-1): GAGVSQSPRYKVTKRGQDVALRCDPISGHVSLYWYRQALGQGPEFLTYFNYEAQQDKSGLPNDRFSAERPEGSISTLTIQRTEQRDSAMYRCASSRGQNTEAFFGQGTRLTVV.

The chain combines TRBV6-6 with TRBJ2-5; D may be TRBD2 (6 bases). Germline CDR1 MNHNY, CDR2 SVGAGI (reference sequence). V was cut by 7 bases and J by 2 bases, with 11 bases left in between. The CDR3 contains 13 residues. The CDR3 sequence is CASIPGTQETQYF. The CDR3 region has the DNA TGTGCCAGCATCCCGGGGACTCAAGAGACCCAGTACTTC.

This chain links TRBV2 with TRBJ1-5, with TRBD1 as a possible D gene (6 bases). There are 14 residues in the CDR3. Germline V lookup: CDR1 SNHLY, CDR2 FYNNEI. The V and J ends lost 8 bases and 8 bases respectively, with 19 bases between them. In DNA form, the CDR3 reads TGTGCCAGCGGAACCTCGGGGGGGCCGGAGCCCCAGCATTTT. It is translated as CASGTSGGPEPQHF.

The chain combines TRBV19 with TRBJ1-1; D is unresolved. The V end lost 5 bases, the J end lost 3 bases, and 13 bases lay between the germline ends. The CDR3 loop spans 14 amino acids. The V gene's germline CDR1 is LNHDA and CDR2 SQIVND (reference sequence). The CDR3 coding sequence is TGTGCCAGTAGTCCCCTCGGGGTGTACACTGAAGCTTTCTTT. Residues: CASSPLGVYTEAFF. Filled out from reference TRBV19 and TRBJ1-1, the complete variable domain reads DGGITQSPKYLFRKEGQNVTLSCEQNLNHDAMYWYRQDPGQGLRLIYYSQIVNDFQKGDIAEGYSVSREKKESFPLTVTSAQKNPTAFYLCASSPLGVYTEAFFGQGTRLTVV.

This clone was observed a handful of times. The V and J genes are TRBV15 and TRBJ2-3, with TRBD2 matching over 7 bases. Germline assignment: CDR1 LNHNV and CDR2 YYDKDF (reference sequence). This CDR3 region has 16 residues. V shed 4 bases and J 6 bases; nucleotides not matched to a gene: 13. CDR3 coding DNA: TGTGCCACCAGCACCTCGACTAGCTGGTACGGGGATACGCAGTATTTT. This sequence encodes CATSTSTSWYGDTQYF.

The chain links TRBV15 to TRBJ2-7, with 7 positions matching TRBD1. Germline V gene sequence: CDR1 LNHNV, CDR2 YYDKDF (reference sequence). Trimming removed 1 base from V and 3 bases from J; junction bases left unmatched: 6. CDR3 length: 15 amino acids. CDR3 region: CATSRVSGGVYEQYF. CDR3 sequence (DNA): TGTGCCACCAGCAGAGTTTCAGGGGGAGTCTACGAGCAGTACTTC.

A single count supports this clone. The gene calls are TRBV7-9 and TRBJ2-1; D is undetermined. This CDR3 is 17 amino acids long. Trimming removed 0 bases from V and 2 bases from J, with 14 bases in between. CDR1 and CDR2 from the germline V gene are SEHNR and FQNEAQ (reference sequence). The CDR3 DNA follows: TGTGCCAGCAGCTTAGCGATTGGAGCTTTAACCTACAATGAGCAGTTCTTC. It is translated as CASSLAIGALTYNEQFF.

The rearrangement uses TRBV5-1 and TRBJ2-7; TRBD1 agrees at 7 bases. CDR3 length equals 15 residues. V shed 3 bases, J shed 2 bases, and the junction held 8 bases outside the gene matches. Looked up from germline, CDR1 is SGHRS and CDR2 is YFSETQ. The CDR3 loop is CASSSSPTGTYEQYF. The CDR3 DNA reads TGCGCCAGCAGCTCATCCCCGACAGGGACCTACGAGCAGTACTTC.

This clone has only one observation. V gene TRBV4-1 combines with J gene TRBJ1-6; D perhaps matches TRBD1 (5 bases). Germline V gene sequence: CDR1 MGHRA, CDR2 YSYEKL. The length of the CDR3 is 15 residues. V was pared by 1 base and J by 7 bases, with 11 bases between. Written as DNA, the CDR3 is TGCGCCAGCAGCCAAGTGATAAAGGGGAATTCACCCCTCCACTTT. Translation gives CASSQVIKGNSPLHF.

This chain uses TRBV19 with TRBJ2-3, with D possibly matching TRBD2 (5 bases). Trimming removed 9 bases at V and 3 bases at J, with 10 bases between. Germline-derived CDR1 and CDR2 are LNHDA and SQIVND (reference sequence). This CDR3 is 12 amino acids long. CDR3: CASSAGTDTQYF. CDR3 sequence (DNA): TGTGCCAGCTCGGCGGGTACAGATACGCAGTATTTT.

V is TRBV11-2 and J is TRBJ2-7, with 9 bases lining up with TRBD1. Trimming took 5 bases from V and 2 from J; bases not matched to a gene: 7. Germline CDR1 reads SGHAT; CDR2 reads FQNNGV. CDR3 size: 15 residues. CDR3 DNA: TGTGCCAGCAGCCAGCACCGGGACAGGGCCTACGAGCAGTACTTC. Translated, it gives CASSQHRDRAYEQYF.

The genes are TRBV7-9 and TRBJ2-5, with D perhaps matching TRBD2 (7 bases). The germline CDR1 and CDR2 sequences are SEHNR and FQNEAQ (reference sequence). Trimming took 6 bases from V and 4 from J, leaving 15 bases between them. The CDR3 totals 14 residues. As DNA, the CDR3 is TGTGCCAGCAGTTCGGGGGGCGGGGTAGAGACCCAGTACTTC. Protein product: CASSSGGGVETQYF. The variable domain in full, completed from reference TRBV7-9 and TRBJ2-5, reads DTGVSQNPRHKITKRGQNVTFRCDPISEHNRLYWYRQTLGQGPEFLTYFQNEAQLEKSRLLSDRFSAERPKGSFSTLEIQRTEQGDSAMYLCASSSGGGVETQYFGPGTRLLVL.

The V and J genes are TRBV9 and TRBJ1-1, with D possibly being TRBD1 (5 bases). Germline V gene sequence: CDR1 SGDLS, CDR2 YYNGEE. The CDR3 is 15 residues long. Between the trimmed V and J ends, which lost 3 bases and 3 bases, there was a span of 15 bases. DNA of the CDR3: TGTGCCAGCAGCGCACGACCGGGGGGGGACACTGAAGCTTTCTTT. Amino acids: CASSARPGGDTEAFF. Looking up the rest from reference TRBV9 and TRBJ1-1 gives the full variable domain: DSGVTQTPKHLITATGQRVTLRCSPRSGDLSVYWYQQSLDQGLQFLIQYYNGEERAKGNILERFSAQQFPDLHSELNLSSLELGDSALYFCASSARPGGDTEAFFGQGTRLTVV.

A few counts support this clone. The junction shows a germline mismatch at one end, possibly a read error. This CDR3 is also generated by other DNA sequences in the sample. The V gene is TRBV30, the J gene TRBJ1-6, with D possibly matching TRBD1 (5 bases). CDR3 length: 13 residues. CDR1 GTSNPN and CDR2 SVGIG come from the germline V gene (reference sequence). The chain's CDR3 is CAGRGSYNSPLHF. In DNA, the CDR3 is TGTGCCGGGCGGGGCTCCTATAATTCCCCCCTCCACTTT.